This TCR beta chain was identified in a study of cytomegalovirus exposure and HLA in healthy donors. Overall study findings and caveats: In a later analysis, parvovirus B19, influenza, CMV and Epstein-Barr virus appeared linked to several top co-occurrence clusters. Some public TCRs appeared in many individuals, while most sequences were rare. Another analysis was done later, and it associated 15,000 to 20,000 TCR beta sequences with HLA alleles at 0.05 false discovery rate.

PCR used 60 Vbeta primers and 13 Jbeta primers. Clones were read by immunoSEQ multiplex PCR, and TCRdb kept only the in-frame ones, dropping some. The table records some 140,000 clones, roughly 77% of them present only once. With respect to this clone: Its target is unknown.

Each donor was nominally healthy when sampled (though unrecorded immune exposures were likely). Germline V CDR1 and CDR2: SEHNR, FQNEAQ (reference sequence). The CDR3 contains 15 residues. The ends lost 4 bases at V and 1 base at J; junction bases unmatched: 3. Source material: PBMCs. The chain combines TRBV7-9 with TRBJ2-7; 11 bases map to TRBD2. This sequence originates from a man in his thirties or forties in good health and CMV-seropositive. The CDR3 DNA reads TGTGCCAGCAGCTCGGGACTAGCGGCTTCCTACGAGCAGTACTTC. Residues: CASSSGLAASYEQYF.